This TCR beta chain was identified in a study of cytomegalovirus exposure and HLA in healthy donors. Study summary: Assignment to the Caucasian-associated ancestry cluster applied to more than 75% of the approximately 360 genotyped donors. Study-wide results and caveats: Donor immune exposure was known only as CMV serostatus.

To note about this clone: Its antigen is unknown.

It was with 60 Vbeta and 13 Jbeta primers that the PCR ran. Authors' processing steps: Later, an analysis found approximately 80 million unique TCR beta chains, and about 10 million of these were shared. Only in-frame clones appear in the TCRdb table, and some are missing; sequencing was by immunoSEQ multiplex PCR. From that table come the V and J calls and clone size; the DNA was used to work out D and trimming. The top ten clones hold approximately 4.5% of a sample with about 120,000 clones, over 9.5% of them seen once. Donors in the study were healthy people who gave bone marrow. The sample consisted of PBMCs. The clonotype comes from a woman aged 18-29 years in good health and CMV-seropositive.

Written as DNA, the CDR3 is TGTGCCAGTAGTATAAGGGGCCACAGGGTCCCGCAACTTCAGCCCCAGCATTTT. The encoded protein is CASSIRGHRVPQLQPQHF. The genes are TRBV19 and TRBJ1-5; D is perhaps TRBD1 (6 bases). V dropped 2 bases and J dropped 6 bases, with 23 bases sitting between them. Germline assignment: CDR1 LNHDA and CDR2 SQIVND (reference sequence). The CDR3 has 18 amino acids.